A single sample gave rise to the 29 T cell receptor beta chains below, sequenced in a study of beta chain features in type 1 diabetes. Expressed TCRB transcripts got sequenced, as all isolated RNA was reverse transcribed. The assay was immunoSEQ multiplex PCR, and TCRdb's table has in-frame clones only and misses some. Of about 200,000 clones listed, 11% are singletons. The sample consisted of central memory CD4+ T cells from blood. The receptors originated from a man aged 18-30 years in good health.

This clone was detected only a few times. This chain connects TRBV7-9 to TRBJ2-1; TRBD2 matches 10 bases. The CDR3 spans 17 residues. Germline V gene sequence: CDR1 SEHNR, CDR2 FQNEAQ (reference sequence). J was trimmed by 2 bases and V by 1 base; bases with no gene match: 5. CDR3 sequence reads: CASSLGTTSGTYNEQFF. CDR3 coding DNA: TGTGCCAGCAGCTTAGGAACTACTAGCGGGACCTACAATGAGCAGTTCTTC.

The V gene is TRBV6-1, the J gene TRBJ1-2, with D hard to call. Between the trimmed V and J ends, which lost 3 bases and 4 bases, there was a span of 9 bases. The CDR3 is made up of 13 amino acids. CDR1 and CDR2 (germline): MNHNS, SASEGT. CDR3 in amino acids: CASSEPETYGYTF. The DNA for the CDR3 is TGTGCCAGCAGTGAGCCGGAGACCTATGGCTACACCTTC.

This clone was detected only a few times. The CDR3 DNA reads TGTGCCAGCAGCTTAGTACCGGGACAGCAAGAGACCCAGTACTTC. Translation: CASSLVPGQQETQYF. This chain connects TRBV7-2 to TRBJ2-5; TRBD1 agrees at 7 bases. The germline gives CDR1 SGHTA, CDR2 FQGNSA. The length of the CDR3 is 15 residues. Unmatched junction bases numbered 4, after V lost 1 base and J lost 2 bases.

This clone appeared a few times. The chain is built from TRBV6-5 and TRBJ2-3; 10 bases line up with TRBD2. V lost 9 bases, J lost 5 bases, and 5 bases stayed unmatched. From germline, CDR1 is MNHEY and CDR2 SVGAGI. CDR3 length equals 13 residues. CDR3: CASASGSLDTQYF. CDR3 nucleotide sequence: TGTGCCAGTGCTAGCGGGAGTCTAGATACGCAGTATTTT.

This clone was recorded a few times. The chain uses TRBV28 and TRBJ1-5, with D perhaps TRBD1 (5 bases). The CDR3 consists of 13 residues. Between the trimmed V and J ends, which lost 4 bases and 1 base, there was a span of 5 bases. Germline loops: CDR1 MDHEN, CDR2 SYDVKM. CDR3 DNA sequence: TGTGCCAGCAGTTGGGGGAGCAATCAGCCCCAGCATTTT. Amino acid sequence: CASSWGSNQPQHF.

The chain carries TRBV30 and TRBJ2-3; D may be TRBD1 (6 bases). This CDR3 is built from 10 residues. The ends were cut back, 6 bases at V and 9 bases at J, with 10 bases in the middle. CDR1 and CDR2 from the germline V gene are GTSNPN and SVGIG (reference sequence). The CDR3 is CACDRSTQYF. In DNA, the CDR3 is TGTGCCTGCGACAGGTCCACGCAGTATTTT.

This clone has ten or more counts. The chain couples TRBV25-1 to TRBJ2-5, with TRBD1 identical over 7 bases. J gave up 7 bases and V 4 bases, and 3 bases lay outside the gene matches. The V gene's germline CDR1 is MGHDK and CDR2 SYGVNS. This CDR3 has 12 residues. The CDR3 DNA reads as TGTGCCAGCAGTGGACAGGGAGCGACCCAGTACTTC. Translated, it gives CASSGQGATQYF. The entire variable domain, with the rest obtained from reference TRBV25-1 and TRBJ2-5, is as follows: EADIYQTPRYLVIGTGKKITLECSQTMGHDKMYWYQQDPGMELHLIHYSYGVNSTEKGDLSSESTVSRIRTEHFPLTLESARPSHTSQYLCASSGQGATQYFGPGTRLLVL.

This clone was picked up many times. The V and J genes are TRBV28 and TRBJ2-4; a weak D match, TRBD1 (6 bases). V was pared by 8 bases and J by 0 bases, with 14 bases between. CDR1 and CDR2 (germline): MDHEN, SYDVKM. This CDR3 spans 15 amino acids. DNA for the CDR3: TGTGCCAGCTCCATCGGACAGCTAGCCAAAAACATTCAGTACTTC. Its protein is CASSIGQLAKNIQYF. The whole variable domain, filled in from reference TRBV28 and TRBJ2-4, reads DVKVTQSSRYLVKRTGEKVFLECVQDMDHENMFWYRQDPGLGLRLIYFSYDVKMKEKGDIPEGYSVSREKKERFSLILESASTNQTSMYLCASSIGQLAKNIQYFGAGTRLSVL.

The genes are TRBV28 and TRBJ1-1; D is ambiguous. This CDR3 is 14 amino acids long. Germline values: CDR1 MDHEN, CDR2 SYDVKM. With 8 bases removed from V and 6 bases from J, the gap between germline ends came to 19 bases. CDR3 DNA: TGTGCCAGCTTCGGACGCACATTTCCCCCTGAAGCTTTCTTT. Protein product: CASFGRTFPPEAFF.

The V call is TRBV5-1, the J call TRBJ2-1; 7 nucleotides line up with TRBD1. This CDR3 is built from 15 residues. Germline V gene lookup returns CDR1 SGHRS and CDR2 YFSETQ. Trimming at V came to 2 bases and at J to 0 bases, leaving 2 bases not matched to a gene. CDR3 protein: CASSFRQGSYNEQFF. The CDR3 bases are TGCGCCAGCAGCTTTCGACAGGGCTCCTACAATGAGCAGTTCTTC.

This clone was seen ten or more times. CDR3: CASSQVSREGIQYF. CDR3 DNA sequence: TGTGCCAGCAGCCAAGTATCCCGGGAGGGCATTCAGTACTTC. The chain couples TRBV14 to TRBJ2-4, with 8 positions matching TRBD2. The V gene end was trimmed by 1 base and the J gene end by 9 bases; junction bases not matched to a gene: 5. This CDR3 contains 14 residues. Germline CDR1 reads SGHDN; CDR2 reads FVKESK.

This clone has more than one count but fewer than ten. This chain links TRBV14 with TRBJ2-7; 8 bases match TRBD2. CDR1 and CDR2 (germline): SGHDN, FVKESK. J lost 8 bases, V lost 3 bases, and 6 bases had no gene match. The CDR3 is 13 residues long. The CDR3 nucleotides are TGTGCCAGCAGCCAGGGGACTAGGACTCAGCAGTACTTC. It yields the protein CASSQGTRTQQYF.

The rearrangement links TRBV23-1 to TRBJ1-1; 9 bases fit TRBD1. TRBV23-1 carries the ORF label, with uncertain function. V gave up 2 bases and J gave up 5 bases; unmatched junction bases: 15. The CDR3 covers 18 residues. The DNA for the CDR3 is TGCGCCAGCAGTCAACCCGGACAGGGGCCGCCGAGGTGTACTGAAGCTTTCTTT. It is translated as CASSQPGQGPPRCTEAFF.

This clone was detected many times. V is TRBV2 and J is TRBJ2-1; D not certain. V lost 6 bases and J 6 bases, leaving 15 bases between the germline ends. Germline values: CDR1 SNHLY, CDR2 FYNNEI. The CDR3 extends over 14 amino acids. CDR3 DNA: TGTGCCAGCAGAAGAAGCCAGTTTTTCAATGAGCAGTTCTTC. Encoded protein: CASRRSQFFNEQFF.

In its sample, this clone was seen many times. V and J are TRBV29-1 and TRBJ1-1, with D uncertain. There are 13 residues in the CDR3. Germline lookup yields CDR1 SQVTM and CDR2 ANQGSEA. V was shortened by 4 bases and J by 0 bases, with 9 bases between the two germline ends. The CDR3 protein is CSVVMGLNTEAFF. CDR3 nucleotides: TGCAGCGTTGTCATGGGTTTGAACACTGAAGCTTTCTTT.

There are a few counts of this clone. The chain carries TRBV7-2 and TRBJ2-5; 7 bases line up with TRBD2. The length of the CDR3 is 16 residues. Losses at the gene ends were 1 base for V and 1 base for J; bases not matched to a gene: 6. Germline CDR1 is SGHTA and CDR2 is FQGNSA. This chain's CDR3 is CASSLGRGGSQETQYF. The CDR3 coding sequence is TGTGCCAGCAGCTTAGGGAGGGGAGGGAGCCAAGAGACCCAGTACTTC.

The chain is built from TRBV9 and TRBJ2-1; 8 bases fit TRBD2. Per germline, CDR1 SGDLS and CDR2 YYNGEE. The CDR3 spans 15 residues. Losses at the gene ends were 6 bases for V and 9 bases for J; bases not matched to a gene: 14. The CDR3 loop is CASTRGAGEAVEQFF. CDR3 nucleotides: TGTGCCAGCACCAGGGGAGCGGGAGAGGCGGTTGAGCAGTTCTTC.

The chain recombines TRBV9 with TRBJ2-2; 8 positions match TRBD1. Trimming cost V 3 bases and J 6 bases; bases outside gene matches: 10. CDR1 is SGDLS, CDR2 YYNGEE, per germline. The CDR3 consists of 16 residues. CDR3 coding DNA: TGTGCCAGCAGCGGGGACAGGCCAAGCAAGCCCGGGGAGCTGTTTTTT. Protein: CASSGDRPSKPGELFF. Based on the CDR3 plus reference TRBV9 and TRBJ2-2, the full variable domain is DSGVTQTPKHLITATGQRVTLRCSPRSGDLSVYWYQQSLDQGLQFLIQYYNGEERAKGNILERFSAQQFPDLHSELNLSSLELGDSALYFCASSGDRPSKPGELFFGEGSRLTVL.

This sequence joins TRBV5-4 and TRBJ2-2; 12 bases line up with TRBD1. This CDR3 is built from 17 residues. Trimming cost V 4 bases and J 0 bases; bases outside gene matches: 4. Germline V CDR1 and CDR2: SGHNT, YYREEE (reference sequence). In DNA form, the CDR3 reads TGTGCCAGCAGCCCGGGACAGGGGGCTTCGAACACCGGGGAGCTGTTTTTT. It is translated as CASSPGQGASNTGELFF.

This clone was seen a handful of times. The V and J genes are TRBV9 and TRBJ2-1; D call uncertain. Germline assignment: CDR1 SGDLS and CDR2 YYNGEE. With 3 bases removed from V and 10 bases from J, the gap between germline ends came to 8 bases. This CDR3 contains 11 residues. The CDR3: CASSAQTEQFF. In DNA form, the CDR3 reads TGTGCCAGCAGCGCCCAGACGGAGCAGTTCTTC.

This clone was found a few times. The same CDR3 arises from other DNA sequences in this sample as well. The rearrangement uses TRBV9 and TRBJ2-1; 7 bases are shared with TRBD1. The CDR3 sequence is 16 residues long. CDR1 SGDLS and CDR2 YYNGEE come from the germline V gene. The V and J ends lost 2 bases and 7 bases, in that order; junction bases with no gene match: 12. CDR3 coding DNA: TGTGCCAGCAGCGTGAGAACAGGGGTGCTATTGAATGAGCAGTTCTTC. It is translated as CASSVRTGVLLNEQFF.

This clone was recorded a few times. The rearrangement uses TRBV9 and TRBJ2-7; D may match TRBD1 or TRBD2 (5 bases each). The CDR3 consists of 13 residues. With 5 bases removed from V and 0 bases from J, the gap between germline ends came to 9 bases. From germline, CDR1 is SGDLS and CDR2 YYNGEE. The DNA for the CDR3 is TGTGCCAGCAGTGCAGGGAGCTCCTACGAGCAGTACTTC. Amino acids: CASSAGSSYEQYF.

The sample holds a few counts of this clone. V is TRBV14 and J is TRBJ2-7, with TRBD2 matching 9 bases. The germline CDR1 and CDR2 sequences are SGHDN and FVKESK. This CDR3 has 16 residues. The J segment lost 3 bases and the V segment lost 2 bases, leaving 8 bases of the junction unmatched. Here the CDR3 reads CASSQKTTSGNYEQYF. CDR3 DNA sequence: TGTGCCAGCAGCCAAAAGACGACTAGCGGAAACTACGAGCAGTACTTC.

This clone was recorded at least ten times. The chain combines TRBV4-1 with TRBJ2-1; D is unclear. Between the trimmed V and J ends, which lost 2 bases and 6 bases, there was a span of 5 bases. The CDR3 extends over 12 amino acids. Looked up from germline, CDR1 is MGHRA and CDR2 is YSYEKL. The CDR3 protein is CASSQIVNEQFF. CDR3 sequence (DNA): TGCGCCAGCAGCCAAATAGTCAATGAGCAGTTCTTC.

The chain employs TRBV18 and TRBJ2-1, with a tentative D call TRBD1 (5 bases). The CDR3 consists of 16 residues. Trimming took 6 bases from V and 1 from J, leaving 16 bases between them. Per germline, CDR1 KGHSH and CDR2 LQKENI. In DNA form, the CDR3 reads TGTGCCAGCTCCCCGAACAACCCAGGGTCCTACAATGAGCAGTTCTTC. This sequence encodes CASSPNNPGSYNEQFF.

This chain uses TRBV28 with TRBJ2-1, with a possible D match to TRBD1 (5 bases). The germline V gene encodes CDR1 MDHEN and CDR2 SYDVKM. This CDR3 is built from 13 residues. Deletions cut 1 base from V and 5 bases from J, with 6 bases between. The DNA for the CDR3 is TGTGCCAGCAGTTTATTGACAGACAATGAGCAGTTCTTC. It yields the protein CASSLLTDNEQFF.

The gene calls are TRBV5-8 and TRBJ2-3, with 8 nucleotides matching TRBD2. This CDR3 spans 15 amino acids. Per germline, CDR1 SGHTS and CDR2 YDEGEE. J gave up 3 bases and V 4 bases, and 7 bases lay outside the gene matches. CDR3 region: CASSVLSGSTDTQYF. Here the CDR3 DNA reads TGTGCCAGCAGCGTACTCAGCGGGAGTACAGATACGCAGTATTTT.

This rearrangement joins TRBV6-6 to TRBJ2-7; TRBD1 matches at 8 bases. The ends lost 8 bases at V and 0 bases at J; junction bases unmatched: 6. The V gene's germline CDR1 is MNHNY and CDR2 SVGAGI (reference sequence). The CDR3 is 14 amino acids. As DNA, the CDR3 is TGTGCCAGCTTAAGGACAGGGAGCTCCTACGAGCAGTACTTC. Its protein is CASLRTGSSYEQYF.

The gene calls are TRBV2 and TRBJ1-2, with TRBD1 as a possible D gene (6 bases). This CDR3 has 15 residues. V shed 6 bases and J shed 3 bases, with 17 bases lying between them. CDR1 and CDR2 from the germline V gene are SNHLY and FYNNEI. This CDR3 is CASSVDKGEYYGYTF. The CDR3 coding sequence is TGTGCCAGCAGCGTAGACAAGGGGGAATACTATGGCTACACCTTC.